The rows below give T cell receptor beta chains drawn from one sample of a study of PD-L1 blockade in urothelial cancer. Libraries were prepared by immunoSEQ multiplex PCR; TCRdb keeps only in-frame clonotypes and omits some of them. There are 42,000 or so clones in the sample; roughly 86% occur only once, and less than 15% lies in the top ten. Sequencing was performed on PBMCs, taken around atezolizumab (anti-PD-L1) treatment. The receptors come from a man in his fifties or sixties with urothelial cancer. The CDR3 runs from the conserved cysteine through the conserved F or W. D genes are given only for firm matches. Rows may omit the clone size; those that give it use once, few, many or a size class.

TRBV5-5	.	TRBJ2-7	.	TGTGCCAGCAGCATTTCTAGCGCCGAGCAGTACTTC	CASSISSAEQYF
TRBV2	TRBD2	TRBJ2-2	.	TGTGCCAGCAGTCCGGGACTAGCGGGGTTCACCGGGGAGCTGTTTTTT	CASSPGLAGFTGELFF
TRBV6-6	.	TRBJ1-5	.	TGTGCCAGCAGAACTAGGGAAGGCAATCAGCCCCAGCATTTT	CASRTREGNQPQHF
TRBV29-1	TRBD1	TRBJ1-5	.	TGCAGCGTTGAAACAGGGGCGAATCAGCCCCAGCATTTT	CSVETGANQPQHF
TRBV10-2	TRBD1	TRBJ2-7	.	TGCGCCAGCAATCAGCAGGGGGCCTACGAGCAGTACTTC	CASNQQGAYEQYF
TRBV25-1	TRBD2	TRBJ2-3	.	TGTGCCAGCAGTGACTTCGGGGGGGGCACAGATACGCAGTATTTT	CASSDFGGGTDTQYF
TRBV5-1	TRBD2	TRBJ2-5	.	TGCGCCAGCAGCTCACCGGGACTAGAAAAAGAGACCCAGTACTTC	CASSSPGLEKETQYF
TRBV28	TRBD1	TRBJ2-5	.	TGTGCCAGCAGTCTAACGACAGGGTTGTTGGAGACCCAGTACTTC	CASSLTTGLLETQYF
TRBV19	TRBD2	TRBJ2-1	.	TGTGCCAGTAGTATCTCGGGAGGGCAGTTCTTC	CASSISGGQFF
TRBV27	TRBD1	TRBJ1-5	.	TGTGCCAGCAGCCGGGACAGGGGGCTTCAGCCCCAGCATTTT	CASSRDRGLQPQHF
TRBV5-5	TRBD1	TRBJ2-7	.	TGTGCCAGCAGCCGGGACAGCCGCTACGAGCAGTACTTC	CASSRDSRYEQYF
TRBV19	.	TRBJ1-4	.	TGTGCCAGTAGTATTAGTGAAAAACTGTTTTTT	CASSISEKLFF
TRBV2	TRBD2	TRBJ2-1	once	TGTGCCAGCAGTGGGGGCGGGGGTAACTACAATGAGCAGTTCTTC	CASSGGGGNYNEQFF
TRBV19	.	TRBJ2-6	.	TGTGCCAGTACCCCACAGGGTTTCCTCTCTGGGGCCAACGTCCTGACTTTC	CASTPQGFLSGANVLTF
TRBV7-6	.	TRBJ1-1	.	TGTGCCAGCAGCTTGGGGGAGGGGACTGAAGCTTTCTTT	CASSLGEGTEAFF
TRBV28	TRBD1	TRBJ1-1	.	TGTGCCAGCAGATCACCGGGACAGGGGCACACTGAAGCTTTCTTT	CASRSPGQGHTEAFF
TRBV6-6	.	TRBJ1-2	.	TGTGCCAGCATGGCGGGGGCGAAGCCTAACTATGGCTACACCTTC	CASMAGAKPNYGYTF
TRBV28	.	TRBJ1-2	.	TGTGCCAGCAGTCCTCCCCACTTCCGTATGGGGCGGACTAACTATGGCTACACCTTC	CASSPPHFRMGRTNYGYTF
TRBV19	.	TRBJ2-3	.	TGTGCCAGTACCCCGATTGGGCGGGGAGGCACAGATACGCAGTATTTT	CASTPIGRGGTDTQYF
TRBV2	TRBD1	TRBJ2-5	.	TGTGCCAGCAGAGCCGGACAGGGGCCGAGAGAGACCCAGTACTTC	CASRAGQGPRETQYF
TRBV2	.	TRBJ1-5	.	TGTGCCAGCAGTGATGGCGCAGGGGCCGGACAGCCCCAGCATTTT	CASSDGAGAGQPQHF
TRBV5-8	.	TRBJ1-3	.	TGTGCCAGCAGCTTCCTTATTTCCCAGGTTTCTGGAAACACCATATATTTT	CASSFLISQVSGNTIYF
TRBV28	.	TRBJ1-6	medium-sized	TGTGCCAGCAGTTTACTCACAGCTGTTAGATCACCCCTCCACTTT	CASSLLTAVRSPLHF
TRBV5-6	.	TRBJ1-1	once	TGTGCCAGCTGCAGGGATCTAGAGACTGAAGCTTTCTTT	CASCRDLETEAFF
TRBV25-1	.	TRBJ1-2	.	TGTGCCAGCAGTGAACCAGGGTCTAACTATGGCTACACCTTC	CASSEPGSNYGYTF
TRBV6-4	TRBD2	TRBJ2-2	.	TGTGCCAGCAGTCTCCTAGCGGAAGCTTCCGGGGAGCTGTTTTTT	CASSLLAEASGELFF